Each of the 21 T cell receptor beta chains below was sequenced from the same sample in a study of cytomegalovirus exposure and HLA in healthy donors. PCR involved 60 Vbeta and 13 Jbeta primers. The assay was immunoSEQ multiplex PCR, and TCRdb's table has in-frame clones only and misses some. The sample lists some 140,000 clones; about 82% were seen once. Sample: PBMCs. The source is a female donor in good health and CMV-seropositive.

The rearrangement joins TRBV5-4 to TRBJ2-5, with D possibly TRBD2 on 6 matching bases. Germline CDR1 is SGHNT and CDR2 is YYREEE (reference sequence). V shed 2 bases and J shed 5 bases, with 13 bases lying between them. This CDR3 has 14 amino acids. The CDR3 sequence: CASSFRRGKETQYF. Here the CDR3 DNA reads TGTGCCAGCAGCTTCAGGCGCGGGAAGGAGACCCAGTACTTC.

The V and J genes are TRBV28 and TRBJ2-7, with 7 bases matching TRBD2. CDR1 is MDHEN, CDR2 SYDVKM, per germline. V gave up 5 bases and J gave up 2 bases; unmatched junction bases: 9. The CDR3 length is 15 residues. CDR3 loop: CASSAGGRPAYEQYF. Here the CDR3 DNA reads TGTGCCAGCAGTGCCGGGGGGAGGCCCGCCTACGAGCAGTACTTC.

This clone came up once. The chain combines TRBV9 with TRBJ2-1, with TRBD1 matching 8 bases. The junction had 1 base not matched to a gene; V was cut back by 0 bases and J by 5 bases. In germline, CDR1 is SGDLS, CDR2 YYNGEE. The CDR3 loop spans 14 amino acids. The CDR3 sequence is CASSVGQGNNEQFF. CDR3 DNA: TGTGCCAGCAGCGTAGGACAGGGGAACAATGAGCAGTTCTTC.

The chain employs TRBV5-1 and TRBJ2-7, with a possible D match to TRBD1 (7 bases). Germline CDR1 is SGHRS and CDR2 is YFSETQ. The length of the CDR3 is 14 residues. Trimming pared 4 bases from V and 1 base from J, leaving 12 bases between. Here the CDR3 reads CASSVQGTSYEQYF. CDR3 DNA sequence: TGCGCCAGCAGCGTACAGGGGACTTCCTACGAGCAGTACTTC.

This clone was seen a few times. V usage is TRBV5-1 and J usage is TRBJ2-5, with 7 bases lining up with TRBD1. The CDR3 contains 14 residues. The V and J ends lost 7 bases and 1 base, in that order; junction bases with no gene match: 7. Per germline, CDR1 SGHRS and CDR2 YFSETQ. CDR3 residues: CASGQGDSQETQYF. CDR3 nucleotide sequence: TGCGCCAGCGGTCAGGGGGATAGCCAAGAGACCCAGTACTTC.

V usage is TRBV10-1 and J usage is TRBJ1-2, with D unresolved. CDR1 and CDR2 (germline): WNHNN, SYGVQD (reference sequence). V was trimmed by 7 bases and J by 0 bases, leaving 18 bases between them. The CDR3 extends over 16 amino acids. The DNA for the CDR3 is TGCGCCAGCACTGAAAGACACCGTACCGCTAACTATGGCTACACCTTC. Protein product: CASTERHRTANYGYTF.

V gene TRBV4-1 combines with J gene TRBJ1-5, with D perhaps matching TRBD1 (6 bases). Trimming removed 4 bases at V and 3 bases at J, with 10 bases between. The CDR3 totals 14 residues. Germline loops: CDR1 MGHRA, CDR2 YSYEKL. CDR3 bases: TGCGCCAGCAGCCTTGGACAGATCAATCAGCCCCAGCATTTT. Its translation is CASSLGQINQPQHF.

For this clone: The sample holds other DNA sequences that translate to the same CDR3. This chain connects TRBV5-5 to TRBJ1-1; D ambiguous. Germline assignment: CDR1 SGHKS and CDR2 YYEKEE (reference sequence). The CDR3 runs to 12 residues. Trimming left V 4 bases short and J 1 base short, with 5 bases between. In nucleotides, the CDR3 is TGTGCCAGCAGCCGAGGGAACACTGAAGCTTTCTTT. Amino acid sequence: CASSRGNTEAFF.

CDR3 region: CASRAGLAGGYEQYF. CDR3 sequence (DNA): TGTGCCAGCAGGGCGGGACTAGCGGGGGGCTACGAGCAGTACTTC. This sequence joins TRBV2 and TRBJ2-7, with TRBD2 matching 15 bases. Per germline, CDR1 SNHLY and CDR2 FYNNEI. The length of the CDR3 is 15 residues. V trimming: 6 bases; J trimming: 3 bases; junction bases outside the gene matches: 3.

The rearrangement joins TRBV9 to TRBJ2-5, with TRBD2 matching over 12 bases. The V segment lost 4 bases and the J segment 1 base; nucleotides outside the gene matches: 8. The CDR3 is 17 residues long. The germline gives CDR1 SGDLS, CDR2 YYNGEE. The chain's CDR3 is CASSLRTSGTSQETQYF. The CDR3 DNA reads TGTGCCAGCAGCCTCCGGACTAGCGGGACCTCCCAAGAGACCCAGTACTTC.

The chain uses TRBV29-1 and TRBJ2-7, with unresolved D. V lost 3 bases and J lost 0, with 6 bases in between. The CDR3 is 12 residues long. CDR1 and CDR2 from the germline V gene are SQVTM and ANQGSEA. CDR3 DNA: TGCAGCGTTGATACACCCTCCTACGAGCAGTACTTC. Its protein product is CSVDTPSYEQYF.

V gene TRBV6-6 combines with J gene TRBJ2-1; possible D gene TRBD1, 5 bases. Germline CDR1 is MNHNY and CDR2 is SVGAGI (reference sequence). V lost 3 bases and J lost 6, with 12 bases in between. This CDR3 is 14 amino acids long. In nucleotides, the CDR3 is TGTGCCAGCAGTTATGACAGAGCCGGCAATGAGCAGTTCTTC. It encodes CASSYDRAGNEQFF.

The chain couples TRBV5-4 to TRBJ2-2; TRBD1 matches 9 bases. The CDR3 totals 16 residues. V trimming: 0 bases; J trimming: 7 bases; junction bases outside the gene matches: 7. Germline V gene data show CDR1 as SGHNT and CDR2 as YYREEE (reference sequence). CDR3 loop: CASSLETGGRDGELFF. The CDR3 nucleotides read TGTGCCAGCAGCTTGGAGACAGGGGGACGGGACGGGGAGCTGTTTTTT.

The sample holds one count of this clone. The chain recombines TRBV7-3 with TRBJ1-6, with TRBD1 as a possible D gene (5 bases). V was clipped by 5 bases and J by 5 bases, with 13 bases between them. The V gene's germline CDR1 is SGHTA and CDR2 FQGTGA. The CDR3 has 15 residues. The DNA for the CDR3 is TGTGCCAGCAGCCCACAGGCAGGGCATAATTCACCCCTCCACTTT. This translates into CASSPQAGHNSPLHF.

The rearrangement joins TRBV27 to TRBJ1-6; 7 bases agree with TRBD1. This CDR3 comprises 14 residues. Germline CDR1 MNHEY, CDR2 SMNVEV (reference sequence). The V and J ends lost 6 bases and 10 bases, in that order; junction bases with no gene match: 9. CDR3 in amino acids: CASSLQGSESPLHF. The CDR3 DNA is TGTGCCAGCAGCCTACAGGGGTCAGAGTCACCCCTCCACTTT.

The chain's CDR3 is CASTEGLIGGYTF. The CDR3 bases are TGTGCCAGCACGGAGGGCTTAATTGGGGGCTACACCTTC. The J gene is TRBJ1-2, the V gene TRBV6-1; no reliable D call. Germline V gives CDR1 MNHNS, CDR2 SASEGT. This CDR3 spans 13 amino acids. V lost 7 bases and J 8 bases, leaving 17 bases between the germline ends.

The genes are TRBV13 and TRBJ2-3, with 12 bases fitting TRBD2. After removal of 10 bases from V and 4 bases from J, the junction contained 9 bases not matched to a gene. Germline V gene data show CDR1 as PRHDT and CDR2 as FYEKMQ (reference sequence). There are 15 residues in the CDR3. CDR3 loop: CATTSGSGSSDTQYF. The CDR3 DNA is TGTGCCACGACTAGCGGGAGTGGCAGCTCAGATACGCAGTATTTT.

The chain recombines TRBV2 with TRBJ1-5; D remains ambiguous. V lost 4 bases to trimming and J lost 0 bases, with 7 bases between them. Germline values: CDR1 SNHLY, CDR2 FYNNEI. The CDR3 loop spans 14 amino acids. As DNA, the CDR3 is TGTGCCAGCAGTGCGGACTTTAGCAATCAGCCCCAGCATTTT. Residues: CASSADFSNQPQHF. Together with reference TRBV2 and TRBJ1-5, the CDR3 gives the full variable domain: EPEVTQTPSHQVTQMGQEVILRCVPISNHLYFYWYRQILGQKVEFLVSFYNNEISEKSEIFDDQFSVERPDGSNFTLKIRSTKLEDSAMYFCASSADFSNQPQHFGDGTRLSIL.

This chain links TRBV5-1 with TRBJ2-5, with D maybe TRBD2 (6 bases). From germline, CDR1 is SGHRS and CDR2 YFSETQ. The CDR3 is 14 residues long. The ends were cut back, 3 bases at V and 4 bases at J, with 13 bases in the middle. CDR3 loop: CASSSTTRGETQYF. The CDR3 DNA is TGCGCCAGCAGCTCCACGACTAGGGGAGAGACCCAGTACTTC.

This clone was seen a few times. This chain links TRBV11-2 with TRBJ2-6; D is possibly TRBD1 (6 bases). Trimming took 6 bases from V and 0 from J, leaving 18 bases between them. This CDR3 contains 18 residues. CDR1 SGHAT and CDR2 FQNNGV come from the germline V gene. CDR3 protein: CASRGWGHQSSGANVLTF. CDR3 DNA sequence: TGTGCCAGCAGAGGGTGGGGACATCAGAGCTCTGGGGCCAACGTCCTGACTTTC.

This chain links TRBV6-4 with TRBJ2-5; 14 nucleotides align to TRBD2. This CDR3 contains 16 residues. CDR1 is MRHNA and CDR2 is SNTAGT in the germline V gene. Trimming took 0 bases from V and 4 from J; bases not matched to a gene: 1. The CDR3 sequence is CASSDSTSGGAETQYF. The CDR3 DNA is TGTGCCAGCAGTGACTCGACTAGCGGGGGGGCAGAGACCCAGTACTTC.